The clone carrying this T cell receptor (beta chain) came up many times. RNA transcripts gave rise to amplified TCR beta CDR3 regions. Using the HTBI primer set, a first-round RT-PCR was run on the TCR CDR3. MiXCR, applied by TCRdb to the multiplex PCR reads, yields one record per CDR3 protein. The profile shows fewer than 600,000 distinct CDR3 sequences, approximately 14% of them singletons. Germline CDR1 DFQATT, CDR2 SNEGSKA (reference sequence). The CDR3 loop spans 13 amino acids. The V end was cut by 3 bases, the J end by 0 bases, with 9 bases between. The sample belongs to a study of T cells in Graves' hyperthyroidism and ophthalmopathy.

V is TRBV20-1 and J is TRBJ2-7; a weak D match, TRBD2 (5 bases). The specimen was blood. The sequence came from a woman aged 40 to 50 with Graves' hyperthyroidism. CDR3 sequence reads: CSASPRGSYEQYF. The CDR3 DNA sequence: TGCAGTGCTAGTCCCCGGGGCTCCTACGAGCAGTACTTC.